Below are 11 T cell receptor beta chains sequenced from a single sample in a study of T-cell memory formation after mild COVID-19. TCRdb processed the 5' RACE reads anew with MiXCR; each CDR3 protein has one entry. The sample holds roughly 190,000 distinct CDR3 sequences, about 17% seen once. The sample taken for sequencing was PBMCs or a T cell subset sorted from them (not recorded which). These receptors were taken from an adult woman who had mild COVID-19 (a few samples of this study predate the infection). Cell type and time point are not known.

This clonotype was observed at least ten times. The rearrangement uses TRBV12-3 or TRBV12-4 and TRBJ1-1, with unresolved D. Trimming left V 4 bases short and J 1 base short, with 16 bases between. The CDR3 totals 16 residues. The CDR3 sequence: CASSYLGIGKNTEAFF. CDR3 nucleotides: TGTGCCAGCAGTTATTTGGGGATCGGGAAGAACACTGAAGCTTTCTTT.

CDR3 in amino acids: CASSLDKYEQFF. The CDR3 region has the DNA TGTGCCAGCAGCTTGGACAAATATGAGCAGTTCTTC. The rearrangement links TRBV5-5 to TRBJ2-1; no reliable D call. CDR1 and CDR2 (germline): SGHKS, YYEKEE (reference sequence). The germline V and J ends were trimmed by 0 bases and 8 bases, with 6 bases remaining between them. This CDR3 comprises 12 residues.

This clonotype appeared a few times. The chain employs TRBV4-3 and TRBJ2-3; 9 nucleotides align to TRBD2. With 5 bases clipped from V and 2 bases from J, the junction kept 5 bases outside the gene matches. CDR3 size: 15 residues. The germline V gene has CDR1 LGHNA and CDR2 YSLEER. The CDR3 loop is CASSSPGLATDTQYF. The CDR3 DNA follows: TGCGCCAGCAGCTCCCCGGGACTAGCCACAGATACGCAGTATTTT.

The J gene is TRBJ1-4, the V gene TRBV4-1; possibly TRBD1 for D (5 bases). The CDR3 spans 17 residues. Trimming cost V 0 bases and J 9 bases, with 20 bases left between them. From germline, CDR1 is MGHRA and CDR2 YSYEKL. CDR3 nucleotides: TGCGCCAGCAGCCAAGAGCGAGGGACGGAAGGCGTTAAAAAACTGTTTTTT. Protein product: CASSQERGTEGVKKLFF.

This clonotype has more than one count but fewer than ten. The rearrangement links TRBV7-2 to TRBJ2-7, with 13 bases fitting TRBD2. Per germline, CDR1 SGHTA and CDR2 FQGNSA. With V trimmed by 5 bases and J by 3 bases, 4 bases remained unmatched. The CDR3 contains 15 residues. The CDR3, as DNA: TGTGCCAGCAGCACTGGGACTAGCGGGATCTACGAGCAGTACTTC. Amino acid sequence: CASSTGTSGIYEQYF.

This clonotype occurred a few times. This chain uses TRBV5-1 with TRBJ2-1; weak D call: TRBD2 (5 bases). The V end was cut by 1 base, the J end by 10 bases, with 18 bases between. The length of the CDR3 is 15 residues. In germline, CDR1 is SGHRS, CDR2 YFSETQ. CDR3 in DNA: TGCGCCAGCAGCTTGTTCTGGGAGACTAAAAACGAGCAGTTCTTC. Residues: CASSLFWETKNEQFF.

This clonotype was seen a few times. The V and J genes are TRBV6-2 or TRBV6-3 and TRBJ2-7, with 12 bases lining up with TRBD2. CDR1 and CDR2 from the germline V gene are MNHEY and SVGEGT. The V segment lost 2 bases and the J segment 2 bases; nucleotides outside the gene matches: 7. The CDR3 length is 17 residues. CDR3 loop: CASSYEMTSGRPYEQYF. CDR3 DNA: TGTGCCAGCAGTTACGAGATGACTAGCGGGAGACCCTACGAGCAGTACTTC.

This clonotype was counted only a few times. CDR3 bases: TGCGCCAGCAGCCCAAGCGGGGCCGGCACCGGGGAGCTGTTTTTT. It specifies CASSPSGAGTGELFF. V is TRBV5-1 and J is TRBJ2-2; 7 bases fit TRBD2. The CDR3 has 15 residues. CDR1 SGHRS and CDR2 YFSETQ come from the germline V gene. Trimming at V came to 4 bases and at J to 4 bases, leaving 7 bases not matched to a gene.

Many counts were recorded for this clonotype. The rearrangement uses TRBV29-1 and TRBJ2-7; no clear D. Trimming shortened V by 4 bases and J by 7 bases, and 14 bases separated the two germline ends. The germline V gene has CDR1 SQVTM and CDR2 ANQGSEA. The CDR3 is made up of 12 amino acids. The CDR3 here is CSVGGHLGEQYF. The CDR3 bases are TGCAGCGTTGGTGGCCACTTGGGGGAGCAGTACTTC.

The table lists this clonotype with a few counts. This rearrangement joins TRBV18 to TRBJ2-7; D gene uncertain. Trimming removed 3 bases at V and 2 bases at J, with 5 bases between. From germline, CDR1 is KGHSH and CDR2 LQKENI. The CDR3 runs 12 residues. CDR3 coding DNA: TGTGCCAGCTCACCCTCCGCCTACGAGCAGTACTTC. It yields the protein CASSPSAYEQYF.

The V and J genes are TRBV6-5 and TRBJ2-3, with TRBD2 as a possible D gene (6 bases). The ends were cut back, 5 bases at V and 7 bases at J, with 16 bases in the middle. This CDR3 comprises 14 residues. The germline CDR1 and CDR2 sequences are MNHEY and SVGAGI. The CDR3 loop is CASSPKGGMNTQYF. CDR3 nucleotides: TGTGCCAGCAGTCCTAAGGGAGGCATGAATACGCAGTATTTT.